Here is one T cell receptor beta chain with its context. Its antigen is currently unknown. The entry originates in a study of cytomegalovirus exposure and HLA in healthy donors. In the study overall: Genetic ancestry analysis placed under 90% of the 410 or so donors that were genotyped in the Caucasian-associated cluster. Study-wide findings and caveats: Later, an analysis found that common viral pathogens appeared to be linked with several of the most significant clusters. The listing of 150 to 200 TCR beta chains classed them as cytomegalovirus-associated.

The PCR had 60 Vbeta and 13 Jbeta primers. Per the authors' pipeline: An analysis that came later counted roughly 80 million unique TCR beta chains, approximately 10 million shared. The table came from immunoSEQ multiplex PCR; TCRdb's copy has only in-frame clones and leaves some out. D and trimming come from the DNA, and the V and J calls and clone size come from that table. The sample consists of some 150,000 clones, 82% of them appearing once. Trimming left V 6 bases short and J 1 base short, with 12 bases between. The CDR3 length is 14 residues. Germline lookup yields CDR1 KGHSH and CDR2 LQKENI. This clonotype originated in a woman in her 50s in good health and CMV-seropositive. This chain links TRBV18 with TRBJ1-1, with a tentative D call TRBD1 (5 bases). The source material was PBMCs. CDR3 sequence: CASSGDSRNTEAFF. The CDR3 nucleotides are TGTGCCAGCTCCGGTGACAGCCGGAACACTGAAGCTTTCTTT. Full variable domain (missing parts from reference TRBV18 and TRBJ1-1): NAGVMQNPRHLVRRRGQEARLRCSPMKGHSHVYWYRQLPEEGLKFMVYLQKENIIDESGMPKERFSAEFPKEGPSILRIQQVVRGDSAAYFCASSGDSRNTEAFFGQGTRLTVV.